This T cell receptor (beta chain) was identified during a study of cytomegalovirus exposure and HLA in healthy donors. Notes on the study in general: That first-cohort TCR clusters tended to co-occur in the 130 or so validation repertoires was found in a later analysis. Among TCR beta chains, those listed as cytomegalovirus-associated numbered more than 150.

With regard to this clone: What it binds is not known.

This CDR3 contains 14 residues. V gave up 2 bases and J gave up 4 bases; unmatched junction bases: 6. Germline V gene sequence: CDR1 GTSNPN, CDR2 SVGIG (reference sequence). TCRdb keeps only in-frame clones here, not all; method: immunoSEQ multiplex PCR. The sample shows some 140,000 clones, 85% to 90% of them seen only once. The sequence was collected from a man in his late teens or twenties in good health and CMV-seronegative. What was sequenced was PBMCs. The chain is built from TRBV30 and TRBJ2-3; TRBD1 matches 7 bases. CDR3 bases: TGTGCCTGGAGTACAGGGGAGATCCCAGATACGCAGTATTTT. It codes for CAWSTGEIPDTQYF. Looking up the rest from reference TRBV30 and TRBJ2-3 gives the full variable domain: SQTIHQWPATLVQPVGSPLSLECTVEGTSNPNLYWYRQAAGRGLQLLFYSVGIGQISSEVPQNLSASRPQDRQFILSSKKLLLSDSGFYLCAWSTGEIPDTQYFGPGTRLTVL.